The 13 T cell receptor beta chains given below trace back to one sample, sequenced in a study of cytomegalovirus exposure and HLA in healthy donors. The primer mix had 60 Vbeta and 13 Jbeta primers. TCRdb keeps only in-frame clones here, not all; method: immunoSEQ multiplex PCR. The sample includes fewer than 200,000 clones, approximately 85% seen only once; the top ten take under 1%. Sample: PBMCs. The source of these receptors is a girl aged 2 to 10 in good health and CMV-seropositive.

This chain connects TRBV7-2 to TRBJ2-5; D call uncertain. The CDR3 is made up of 14 amino acids. Germline CDR1 and CDR2: SGHTA and FQGNSA. The germline V and J ends were trimmed by 3 bases and 5 bases, with 13 bases remaining between them. CDR3 bases: TGTGCCAGCAGCTTGAGAAGCCTGTCGGAGACCCAGTACTTC. Translating gives CASSLRSLSETQYF.

This clone was seen more than once but under ten times. This chain connects TRBV7-3 to TRBJ1-1; possible D gene TRBD1, 5 bases. Between the trimmed V and J ends, which lost 5 bases and 4 bases, there was a span of 14 bases. This CDR3 spans 14 amino acids. From germline, CDR1 is SGHTA and CDR2 FQGTGA. In nucleotides, the CDR3 is TGTGCCAGCAGCCATGATCCAGGGCCCACTGAAGCTTTCTTT. Translating gives CASSHDPGPTEAFF. Full variable domain (missing parts from reference TRBV7-3 and TRBJ1-1): GAGVSQTPSNKVTEKGKYVELRCDPISGHTALYWYRQSLGQGPEFLIYFQGTGAADDSGLPNDRFFAVRPEGSVSTLKIQRTERGDSAVYLCASSHDPGPTEAFFGQGTRLTVV.

V gene TRBV7-9 combines with J gene TRBJ1-1; 7 nucleotides agree with TRBD1. The CDR3 covers 15 residues. CDR1 and CDR2 from the germline V gene are SEHNR and FQNEAQ (reference sequence). After removal of 6 bases from V and 0 bases from J, the junction contained 7 bases not matched to a gene. The CDR3 protein is CASRGGQKMNTEAFF. CDR3 sequence (DNA): TGTGCCAGCAGAGGGGGACAGAAGATGAACACTGAAGCTTTCTTT.

V is TRBV27 and J is TRBJ2-1, with 7 bases lining up with TRBD1. Trimming cost V 5 bases and J 6 bases; bases outside gene matches: 7. Germline V gene lookup returns CDR1 MNHEY and CDR2 SMNVEV (reference sequence). The CDR3 loop spans 14 amino acids. CDR3 bases: TGTGCCAGCAGTCTACAGGGGATCGGCAATGAGCAGTTCTTC. It translates to CASSLQGIGNEQFF.

V usage is TRBV6-5 and J usage is TRBJ2-2; perhaps TRBD1 as D (5 bases). V gave up 7 bases and J gave up 6 bases, with 18 bases separating them. The CDR3 runs to 15 residues. Looked up from germline, CDR1 is MNHEY and CDR2 is SVGAGI. The CDR3 sequence: CASNPWGPRSGELFF. The CDR3 region has the DNA TGTGCCAGCAACCCCTGGGGCCCCCGGTCCGGGGAGCTGTTTTTT.

The CDR3 DNA is TGCGCCAGCAGCCAAGATCGAGAGGATTGGCGGGAGGGTGGGAATGAGCAGTTCTTC. Protein product: CASSQDREDWREGGNEQFF. The rearrangement links TRBV4-1 to TRBJ2-1, with 9 bases identical to TRBD2. CDR1 and CDR2 from the germline V gene are MGHRA and YSYEKL. The CDR3 is 19 residues long. Germline trimming cut 0 bases from V and 7 bases from J; bases unmatched to any gene: 16.

The chain employs TRBV6-4 and TRBJ2-2; TRBD2 aligns across 13 bases. V lost 2 bases, J lost 6 bases, and 3 bases stayed unmatched. The CDR3 has 16 residues. The germline V gene has CDR1 MRHNA and CDR2 SNTAGT. CDR3 amino acids: CASSDGLAGEAGELFF. Here the CDR3 DNA reads TGTGCCAGCAGTGACGGACTAGCGGGAGAGGCCGGGGAGCTGTTTTTT.

The chain employs TRBV7-3 and TRBJ2-3, with TRBD2 matching over 8 bases. CDR1 is SGHTA, CDR2 FQGTGA, per germline. This CDR3 comprises 17 residues. After removal of 2 bases from V and 4 bases from J, the junction contained 11 bases not matched to a gene. CDR3 amino acids: CASSLGRGGRPPDTQYF. The CDR3 coding sequence is TGTGCCAGCAGCTTAGGTCGGGGCGGGAGGCCCCCAGATACGCAGTATTTT.

The CDR3, as DNA: TGTGCCAGCAGCGTAGGAGGGGGCGATTTTGGCTACACCTTC. It is translated as CASSVGGGDFGYTF. The chain carries TRBV9 and TRBJ1-2, with 7 bases lining up with TRBD1. Germline trimming cut 0 bases from V and 7 bases from J; bases unmatched to any gene: 6. In germline, CDR1 is SGDLS, CDR2 YYNGEE. The CDR3 is made up of 14 amino acids.

The gene calls are TRBV4-1 and TRBJ2-1; 11 nucleotides match TRBD2. CDR1 is MGHRA, CDR2 YSYEKL, per germline. The J segment lost 10 bases and the V segment lost 6 bases, leaving 17 bases of the junction unmatched. This CDR3 has 17 residues. Here the CDR3 reads CASSLLFLLAGGGEQFF. The CDR3 bases are TGCGCCAGCAGTCTCCTCTTTTTGCTAGCGGGAGGCGGAGAGCAGTTCTTC.

This clone was counted a single time. This chain links TRBV30 with TRBJ2-7; D possibly corresponds to TRBD2 (5 bases). Germline V lookup: CDR1 GTSNPN, CDR2 SVGIG (reference sequence). Trimming removed 0 bases at V and 6 bases at J, with 9 bases between. The length of the CDR3 is 12 residues. The CDR3 nucleotides are TGTGCCTGGAGTGTAGAGGGTATCGAGCAGTACTTC. Protein: CAWSVEGIEQYF.

This clone was recorded a few times. The chain links TRBV28 to TRBJ1-2; a possible D gene is TRBD1 (5 bases). The V end lost 6 bases, the J end lost 0 bases, and 8 bases lay between the germline ends. CDR1 and CDR2 from the germline V gene are MDHEN and SYDVKM. The CDR3 sequence is 13 residues long. CDR3 in amino acids: CASSRTSNYGYTF. Written as DNA, the CDR3 is TGTGCCAGCAGCCGGACATCTAACTATGGCTACACCTTC.

This clone has a single count. The chain couples TRBV30 to TRBJ1-2; D uncertain. The CDR3 runs 13 residues. Trimming took off 2 bases at V and 4 bases at J, with 11 bases between the two ends. Per the germline V gene, CDR1 is GTSNPN and CDR2 is SVGIG (reference sequence). For the CDR3, the DNA is TGTGCCTGGAGTTCGCCAGGTTTCTATGGCTACACCTTC. Protein sequence: CAWSSPGFYGYTF.